This T cell receptor beta chain was documented in a study of identical twins. Template switching created a universal primer site, and the cDNA included unique molecular identifiers. TCRdb reprocessed the 5' RACE reads via MiXCR and lists one record per CDR3 protein. The sample lists about 530,000 distinct CDR3 sequences, about 15% occurring once. Concerning this clonotype itself: Its antigen is unidentified.

In germline, CDR1 is SGDLS, CDR2 YYNGEE. The CDR3 totals 15 residues. V gave up 0 bases and J gave up 4 bases; unmatched junction bases: 1. Overall study findings and caveats: Carriage of fewer insertions was seen in abundant cord blood beta clonotypes, whereas memory repertoires showed none. Possibly, invariant MAIT and iNKT cells partly confounded zero-insertion analyses.

These data were likewise used in another study, on yellow fever vaccine responses in identical twins.

The sequence was obtained from a woman aged 18-29 years in good health. The specimen sequenced was CD4+ T cells sorted from blood. The genes are TRBV9 and TRBJ1-1; 12 bases fit TRBD1. The DNA of the CDR3 is TGTGCCAGCAGCGTAGCGGGACAGGGGGCCACTGAAGCTTTCTTT. Protein: CASSVAGQGATEAFF. Looking up the rest from reference TRBV9 and TRBJ1-1 gives the full variable domain: DSGVTQTPKHLITATGQRVTLRCSPRSGDLSVYWYQQSLDQGLQFLIQYYNGEERAKGNILERFSAQQFPDLHSELNLSSLELGDSALYFCASSVAGQGATEAFFGQGTRLTVV.